The subject of this entry is one TCR beta chain. There is no known antigen for this receptor. No base-level quality is on record; no much larger clone is a single base apart. The V end loses 6 bases and the J end loses 3 bases, and a stretch of 10 bases separates them. Measured from the cysteine to the phenylalanine, the CDR3 is 13 residues long. The only DNA kept is the CDR3, 39 bases in frame from the first base. This specimen belongs to a study of T cell responses to AZD1222 COVID-19 vaccine (dated by TCRdb to the early 2020s). In the study overall: AZD1222 recipients given second doses at about 4 weeks or at about 12 weeks were pooled, since spike-specific TCR depth and breadth were not found to differ between the two schedules. Trial participants were enrolled by age into 18-55, 56-69 and 70-plus year subgroups, with around 150, 28 and 57 TCR-sequenced participants respectively. TCR sequencing covered approximately 230 trial participants: 207 given two doses of AZD1222 and around 25 given two doses of MenACWY control vaccine.

The time point label of this sample denotes: baseline before first vaccination. The vaccinee samples were drawn from two UK trials, COV001 and COV002, one of which was a single-blind randomized controlled phase 2/3 trial testing AZD1222 (ChAdOx1 nCoV-19) in healthy adults. For TCRbeta chain sequencing, PBMC samples from trial participants were taken at day 0 and at day 28 after the second dose. Overall study outcomes, separate from this receptor: Participants were mostly white British and included more females than males, and it was suggested by the authors that clonal diversity may have been underestimated. Conclusions about previously exposed vaccinees are limited, since just six or seven AZD1222 recipients were seropositive for SARS-CoV-2 at baseline. Because no day 14 peak-response samples were available, repertoires were characterized only after the peak T cell response. The vaccine-associated CD4 TCRs covered the entire spike protein, and the dominant responses fell in regions 160-218 and 743-854. Epitopes outside the regions mutated in the B.1.351 and B.1.1.7 variants were reportedly recognized by nearly half of the unique spike-specific TCRs. A significant rise in spike-specific TCR breadth and depth was observed after two AZD1222 doses relative to day 0 and relative to MenACWY recipients. The 56-69-year group was small, and its depth increase did not reach significance, likely because of low power.

The CDR3 regions of human TCRbeta chains were analyzed by immunosequencing. In the paper's pipeline: Repertoire TCRs were checked for matches against a reference library of SARS-CoV-2-specific TCRs that had been generated using the MIRA antigen-specificity platform. Breadth was defined as the fraction of unique TCRs that were SARS-CoV-2-associated. Depth was defined as the fraction of total T cells that were SARS-CoV-2-associated. Using the MIRA data, every spike-specific TCR was mapped to the spike region that the TCR reacted to and assigned to either a CD4 or a CD8 class. Log10-transformed breadth and depth values were compared by one-way ANOVA with Sidak's multiple comparisons tests. This immuneACCESS table, as held by TCRdb, lists in-frame sequences with V and J called but not all clones. Of the missing ones, under half trace to an unresolved V gene in checked studies; the others have no known cause. D and trimming were read from the DNA, whereas the V and J calls and clone size are those reported in that table. Recorded for this sample are about 140,000 clones; 92% of them occurred a single time. Jointly, the top ten make up 2.5% to 4% of the sample.

The chain joins TRBV12-3 or TRBV12-4 to TRBJ2-3; the D gene is perhaps TRBD2, on 6 matching bases. This TCR derives from an adult in good health. Sequencing was performed on peripheral blood, taken on day 0 of AZD1222 vaccination. The CDR3 protein: CASSPGGTDTQYF. The DNA reads TGTGCCAGCAGCCCCGGGGGTACAGATACGCAGTATTTT.